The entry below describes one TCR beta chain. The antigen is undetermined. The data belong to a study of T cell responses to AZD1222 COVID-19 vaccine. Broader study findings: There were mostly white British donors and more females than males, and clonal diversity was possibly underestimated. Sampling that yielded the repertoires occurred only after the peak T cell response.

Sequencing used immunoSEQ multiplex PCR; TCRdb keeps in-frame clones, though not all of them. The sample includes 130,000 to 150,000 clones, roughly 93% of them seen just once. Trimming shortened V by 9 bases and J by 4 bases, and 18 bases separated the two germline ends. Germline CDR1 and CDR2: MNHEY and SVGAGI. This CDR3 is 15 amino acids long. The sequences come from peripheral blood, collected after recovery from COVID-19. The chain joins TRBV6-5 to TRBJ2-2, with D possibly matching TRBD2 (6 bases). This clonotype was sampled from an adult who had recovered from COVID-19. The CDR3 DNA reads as TGTGCCAGTAACGGGAGAGGGCTGGGCACCGGGGAGCTGTTTTTT. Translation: CASNGRGLGTGELFF.